The 18 T cell receptor beta chains below come from one sample, sequenced in a study of blood T cell repertoires in COVID-19. Sequencing used immunoSEQ multiplex PCR; TCRdb keeps in-frame clones, though not all of them. The sample consists of around 370,000 clones, 85% to 90% of them appearing once. Source material: peripheral blood. The source of these receptors is a man between 18 and 29 years old with active or convalescent COVID-19.

V gene TRBV6-5 combines with J gene TRBJ1-1; 7 bases match TRBD1. This CDR3 has 15 residues. The germline CDR1 and CDR2 sequences are MNHEY and SVGAGI. Trimming took 6 bases from V and 3 from J; bases not matched to a gene: 10. The DNA for the CDR3 is TGTGCCAGCAGACCCCAGAGACAGGGCCACACTGAAGCTTTCTTT. Encoded protein: CASRPQRQGHTEAFF.

J is TRBJ2-1 and V is TRBV28; 15 bases are a match to TRBD2. The V gene's germline CDR1 is MDHEN and CDR2 SYDVKM. The V segment lost 3 bases and the J segment 2 bases; nucleotides outside the gene matches: 11. The CDR3 is made up of 20 amino acids. The CDR3 here is CASSFVGGLAGGRPYNEQFF. CDR3 DNA: TGTGCCAGCAGTTTTGTTGGTGGACTAGCGGGGGGGCGCCCCTACAATGAGCAGTTCTTC.

This clone was picked up one time. The J gene is TRBJ2-1, the V gene TRBV3-1 (or the pseudogene TRBV3-2); the match to TRBD2 covers 8 bases. The germline V gene has CDR1 LGHDT and CDR2 YNNKEL (reference sequence). After removal of 0 bases from V and 8 bases from J, the junction contained 12 bases not matched to a gene. The CDR3 has 17 amino acids. The CDR3 sequence: CASSQDMGLEINDEQFF. The CDR3 DNA follows: TGTGCCAGCAGCCAAGACATGGGACTAGAGATCAACGATGAGCAGTTCTTC.

This clone was counted at least ten times. The chain combines TRBV28 with TRBJ1-1, with 7 bases fitting TRBD1. CDR3 length: 18 residues. With V trimmed by 2 bases and J by 4 bases, 16 bases remained unmatched. CDR1 MDHEN and CDR2 SYDVKM come from the germline V gene. CDR3 sequence (DNA): TGTGCCAGCAGTTTAGGGCTGGTGGGCAGGGGGGTTGGCACTGAAGCTTTCTTT. Its protein product is CASSLGLVGRGVGTEAFF.

This sequence joins TRBV4-3 and TRBJ1-2; no clear D. V dropped 0 bases and J dropped 3 bases, with 11 bases sitting between them. Germline assignment: CDR1 LGHNA and CDR2 YSLEER. The CDR3 extends over 15 amino acids. CDR3 coding DNA: TGCGCCAGCAGCCAAGATCGTACAGAATACTATGGCTACACCTTC. This translates into CASSQDRTEYYGYTF.

The CDR3 region has the DNA TGTGCCAGCTCACCACCCACCCCGGGGTATAGCAATCAGCCCCAGCATTTT. Amino acid sequence: CASSPPTPGYSNQPQHF. This chain uses TRBV18 with TRBJ1-5, with D unclear. Germline CDR1 and CDR2: KGHSH and LQKENI. This CDR3 comprises 17 residues. The ends were cut back, 0 bases at V and 0 bases at J, with 12 bases in the middle. The full variable domain, rest sourced from reference TRBV18 and TRBJ1-5, is NAGVMQNPRHLVRRRGQEARLRCSPMKGHSHVYWYRQLPEEGLKFMVYLQKENIIDESGMPKERFSAEFPKEGPSILRIQQVVRGDSAAYFCASSPPTPGYSNQPQHFGDGTRLSIL.

The rearrangement uses TRBV3-1 (or the pseudogene TRBV3-2) and TRBJ2-1; 15 bases align to TRBD2. CDR3 length equals 16 residues. CDR1 and CDR2 from the germline V gene are LGHDT and YNNKEL (reference sequence). V lost 4 bases, J lost 6 bases, and 4 bases stayed unmatched. CDR3 protein: CASSRRTSGGANEQFF. CDR3 nucleotides: TGTGCCAGCAGCCGCAGGACTAGCGGGGGGGCCAATGAGCAGTTCTTC.

This chain connects TRBV29-1 to TRBJ1-1; 7 nucleotides align to TRBD1. From germline, CDR1 is SQVTM and CDR2 ANQGSEA. The CDR3 sequence is 12 residues long. The ends lost 7 bases at V and 4 bases at J; junction bases unmatched: 6. The CDR3 DNA sequence: TGCAGCGCCCAATACAGGGGCACTGAAGCTTTCTTT. Protein sequence: CSAQYRGTEAFF.

Only one count was recorded for this clone. V and J are TRBV6-2 or TRBV6-3 and TRBJ1-2, with 7 bases lining up with TRBD1. The CDR3 totals 13 residues. With V trimmed by 5 bases and J by 2 bases, 2 bases remained unmatched. Germline-derived CDR1 and CDR2 are MNHEY and SVGEGT. The CDR3 DNA reads as TGTGCCAGCAGTGACAGGGAGAACTATGGCTACACCTTC. Its protein is CASSDRENYGYTF.

The DNA of the CDR3 is TGTGCCACATCGGGACAGGGGTTCAATGAGCAGTTCTTC. This encodes CATSGQGFNEQFF. The chain has TRBV15 and TRBJ2-1; the match to TRBD1 covers 10 bases. The CDR3 consists of 13 residues. Germline V CDR1 and CDR2: LNHNV, YYDKDF (reference sequence). V dropped 9 bases and J dropped 6; count of bases not matched to a gene: 5.

Remarks on this clone: Different DNA sequences within this sample yield the same CDR3. V gene TRBV7-2 combines with J gene TRBJ1-2; D unclear. The length of the CDR3 is 13 residues. The ends were cut back, 2 bases at V and 2 bases at J, with 6 bases in the middle. The germline V gene encodes CDR1 SGHTA and CDR2 FQGNSA. This chain's CDR3 is CASSLRGNYGYTF. In nucleotides, the CDR3 is TGTGCCAGCAGCTTACGCGGGAACTATGGCTACACCTTC.

In nucleotides, the CDR3 is TGTGCCACCAGCAGAGATCTAAAACTAGCGGGAGGTCGGGGCACAGATACGCAGTATTTT. Protein product: CATSRDLKLAGGRGTDTQYF. This chain connects TRBV15 to TRBJ2-3; 12 bases match TRBD2. The trim removed 0 bases at V and 1 base at J, leaving 11 bases unmatched. CDR3 length equals 20 residues. The V gene's germline CDR1 is LNHNV and CDR2 YYDKDF (reference sequence).

The genes are TRBV6-5 and TRBJ2-7; 11 bases line up with TRBD1. The V segment lost 4 bases and the J segment 7 bases; nucleotides outside the gene matches: 9. Germline assignment: CDR1 MNHEY and CDR2 SVGAGI. This CDR3 is built from 15 residues. This chain's CDR3 is CASSSRDRGFWEQYF. The CDR3 region has the DNA TGTGCCAGCAGTTCCCGGGACAGGGGGTTCTGGGAGCAGTACTTC.

The chain carries TRBV30 and TRBJ1-3; no clear D gene. Trimming took off 2 bases at V and 4 bases at J, with 12 bases between the two ends. The germline CDR1 and CDR2 sequences are GTSNPN and SVGIG (reference sequence). The length of the CDR3 is 14 residues. The CDR3 is CAWSTGLQGNTIYF. The CDR3 nucleotides read TGTGCCTGGAGTACCGGACTGCAAGGAAACACCATATATTTT.

The chain combines TRBV24-1 with TRBJ2-7; 10 bases align to TRBD2. Germline V gene sequence: CDR1 KGHDR, CDR2 SFDVKD. CDR3 length: 13 amino acids. Trimming at V came to 7 bases and at J to 4 bases, leaving 3 bases not matched to a gene. The CDR3 region is CATSRAGGYEQYF. The DNA of the CDR3 is TGTGCCACCAGCCGAGCGGGAGGGTACGAGCAGTACTTC.

V and J are TRBV9 and TRBJ2-1; D is perhaps TRBD1 (6 bases). The length of the CDR3 is 15 residues. Germline V gene data show CDR1 as SGDLS and CDR2 as YYNGEE. Trimming took off 4 bases at V and 1 base at J, with 12 bases between the two ends. The CDR3 spells CASSPTRGSYNEQFF. In DNA form, the CDR3 reads TGTGCCAGCAGCCCGACAAGGGGGTCCTACAATGAGCAGTTCTTC.

The chain joins TRBV5-6 to TRBJ1-6; 9 nucleotides match TRBD1. The CDR3 extends over 15 amino acids. V lost 4 bases, J lost 11 bases, and 10 bases stayed unmatched. Per germline, CDR1 SGHDT and CDR2 YYEEEE. In DNA form, the CDR3 reads TGTGCCAGCAGCAAACGGACAGGGGTAAGGCCACCCCTCCACTTT. It is translated as CASSKRTGVRPPLHF.

The chain has TRBV7-9 and TRBJ2-7; D unresolved. Trimming stripped 2 bases from V and 6 bases from J, with 8 bases between. This CDR3 comprises 12 residues. The V gene's germline CDR1 is SEHNR and CDR2 FQNEAQ (reference sequence). The chain's CDR3 is CASSLLGLEQYF. The CDR3 nucleotides are TGTGCCAGCAGCTTATTGGGCCTCGAGCAGTACTTC.